A single sample is the source of the 30 T cell receptor beta chains below, sequenced in a study of early stage breast cancer tumors. Clones were sequenced by immunoSEQ multiplex PCR, and TCRdb holds only the in-frame ones, with some missing. The table lists 25,000 to 30,000 clones, 80% of them singletons. The sample was blood. These receptors all come from a person in their sixties with breast cancer.

The chain recombines TRBV4-2 with TRBJ2-3, with D perhaps TRBD1 (5 bases). The CDR3 is 16 amino acids. V lost 4 bases and J 4 bases, leaving 18 bases between the germline ends. Germline CDR1 is LGHNA and CDR2 is YNFKEQ. The CDR3: CASSPSPGKGADTQYF. DNA of the CDR3: TGTGCCAGCAGCCCGTCCCCAGGGAAAGGGGCAGATACGCAGTATTTT.

The genes are TRBV30 and TRBJ1-2; D is undetermined. CDR1 is GTSNPN and CDR2 is SVGIG in the germline V gene (reference sequence). V was cut by 2 bases and J by 6 bases, with 19 bases left in between. The CDR3 runs to 15 residues. Written as DNA, the CDR3 is TGTGCCTGGAGTTCACCCTTTAGAGCAAATGATGGCTACACCTTC. This gives the protein CAWSSPFRANDGYTF.

The chain joins TRBV2 to TRBJ1-2; TRBD1 aligns across 11 bases. Looked up from germline, CDR1 is SNHLY and CDR2 is FYNNEI. V shed 2 bases and J 0 bases; nucleotides not matched to a gene: 5. The CDR3 consists of 17 residues. The CDR3 is CASSELGQGVTNYGYTF. CDR3 nucleotide sequence: TGTGCCAGCAGTGAATTGGGACAGGGGGTTACTAACTATGGCTACACCTTC.

The chain uses TRBV7-8 and TRBJ1-2, with D perhaps TRBD1 (6 bases). V was pared by 1 base and J by 4 bases, with 19 bases between. The germline CDR1 and CDR2 sequences are SGHVS and FQNEAQ. The CDR3 totals 17 residues. In DNA, the CDR3 is TGTGCCAGCAGCTTAGTTGCGGTTGCAGGGGCAGGCTATGGCTACACCTTC. Protein sequence: CASSLVAVAGAGYGYTF.

CDR3: CASSEGGRELFF. CDR3 in DNA: TGTGCCAGTAGTGAAGGGGGTCGAGAGCTGTTTTTT. V gene TRBV19 combines with J gene TRBJ2-2; a possible D gene is TRBD1 (6 bases). This CDR3 region has 12 residues. Trimming took 5 bases from V and 11 from J, leaving 12 bases between them. Per germline, CDR1 LNHDA and CDR2 SQIVND (reference sequence).

This clone has a handful of counts. V usage is TRBV6-1 and J usage is TRBJ1-1; 8 bases are a match to TRBD1. CDR1 and CDR2 from the germline V gene are MNHNS and SASEGT. J gave up 5 bases and V 3 bases, and 8 bases lay outside the gene matches. This CDR3 is 15 amino acids long. CDR3 nucleotide sequence: TGTGCCAGCAGTGACGCGACAGGGGAAATGACTGAAGCTTTCTTT. It is translated as CASSDATGEMTEAFF.

The chain has TRBV30 and TRBJ2-7; 7 bases agree with TRBD2. CDR1 GTSNPN and CDR2 SVGIG come from the germline V gene (reference sequence). V was pared by 1 base and J by 8 bases, with 8 bases of the junction left unmatched. CDR3 length: 13 amino acids. The CDR3 reads CAWSGGTTSKQYF. The CDR3 DNA sequence: TGTGCCTGGAGTGGGGGGACTACCAGCAAGCAGTACTTC.

J is TRBJ1-2 and V is TRBV27, with 9 bases that match TRBD1. J was trimmed by 4 bases and V by 3 bases; bases with no gene match: 0. CDR1 is MNHEY, CDR2 SMNVEV, per germline (reference sequence). The CDR3 sequence is 13 residues long. This CDR3 is CASSLTGGYGYTF. The DNA for the CDR3 is TGTGCCAGCAGTTTGACAGGGGGCTATGGCTACACCTTC.

The chain links TRBV6-1 to TRBJ1-2; D is possibly TRBD1 (6 bases). Germline lookup yields CDR1 MNHNS and CDR2 SASEGT. V shed 3 bases and J shed 3 bases, with 8 bases lying between them. The CDR3 runs 13 residues. CDR3 loop: CASSDGTYYGYTF. CDR3 nucleotides: TGTGCCAGCAGTGACGGGACATACTATGGCTACACCTTC.

This chain connects TRBV6-6 to TRBJ2-5; 7 bases agree with TRBD2. In germline, CDR1 is MNHNY, CDR2 SVGAGI (reference sequence). The CDR3 runs 14 residues. V was clipped by 8 bases and J by 4 bases; unmatched bases: 10. The CDR3 sequence is CASGLGGRGETQYF. CDR3 nucleotide sequence: TGTGCCAGCGGGCTTGGCGGGAGAGGAGAGACCCAGTACTTC.

V usage is TRBV25-1 and J usage is TRBJ2-5, with D unresolved. The V end was cut by 2 bases, the J end by 5 bases, with 15 bases between. The CDR3 spans 15 residues. Germline-derived CDR1 and CDR2 are MGHDK and SYGVNS. CDR3: CASSERTSVWETQYF. Here the CDR3 DNA reads TGTGCCAGCAGTGAACGAACTTCGGTCTGGGAGACCCAGTACTTC.

The CDR3 sequence is CASSPPGTAYEQYF. CDR3 DNA sequence: TGTGCCAGCAGTCCCCCCGGGACAGCCTACGAGCAGTACTTC. The chain combines TRBV28 with TRBJ2-7; TRBD1 agrees at 7 bases. After removal of 5 bases from V and 2 bases from J, the junction contained 6 bases not matched to a gene. Looked up from germline, CDR1 is MDHEN and CDR2 is SYDVKM. The CDR3 has 14 residues.

For the CDR3, the DNA is TGTGCCAGTAGTGGAGGGACCGCGTTAGTCTATGGCTACACCTTC. It translates to CASSGGTALVYGYTF. This chain uses TRBV19 with TRBJ1-2; TRBD1 is a possible D gene (5 bases). V was pared by 5 bases and J by 4 bases, with 17 bases between. The CDR3 contains 15 residues. The V gene's germline CDR1 is LNHDA and CDR2 SQIVND (reference sequence).

This clone was picked up a small number of times. V gene TRBV9 combines with J gene TRBJ2-7; D is uncertain. Trimming shortened V by 0 bases and J by 4 bases, and 11 bases separated the two germline ends. Per germline, CDR1 SGDLS and CDR2 YYNGEE. The CDR3 is made up of 14 amino acids. The CDR3 DNA is TGTGCCAGCAGCGTAGCCCCCTCCTCTTACGAGCAGTACTTC. Amino acids: CASSVAPSSYEQYF.

This chain links TRBV6-7 with TRBJ2-7; 11 bases fit TRBD1. TRBV6-7 is an ORF for which the function is uncertain. V shed 6 bases, J shed 3 bases, and the junction held 22 bases outside the gene matches. The CDR3 consists of 20 residues. The CDR3 spells CASSSWTGGQSVKVLYEQYF. The CDR3, as DNA: TGTGCCAGCAGCTCATGGACAGGGGGCCAATCAGTTAAAGTACTCTACGAGCAGTACTTC.

This chain connects TRBV6-4 to TRBJ2-3; D might be TRBD1 (5 bases). Between the trimmed V and J ends, which lost 5 bases and 6 bases, there was a span of 12 bases. The CDR3 runs 13 residues. Germline loops: CDR1 MRHNA, CDR2 SNTAGT. The CDR3 reads CASSIRVTDTQYF. CDR3 in DNA: TGTGCCAGCAGTATCAGGGTAACCGATACGCAGTATTTT.

V gene TRBV6-6 combines with J gene TRBJ2-4; 9 bases fit TRBD1. The V gene's germline CDR1 is MNHNY and CDR2 SVGAGI (reference sequence). Trimming at V came to 2 bases and at J to 11 bases, leaving 7 bases not matched to a gene. The CDR3 has 14 residues. CDR3 sequence (DNA): TGTGCCAGCAGTTACGGGACAGGGCTCTATCTTCAGTACTTC. Amino acid sequence: CASSYGTGLYLQYF.

V gene TRBV6-5 combines with J gene TRBJ2-7; possible D gene TRBD1, 5 bases. CDR3 length: 13 amino acids. The germline V gene encodes CDR1 MNHEY and CDR2 SVGAGI. The V end lost 5 bases, the J end lost 7 bases, and 15 bases lay between the germline ends. The CDR3 nucleotides read TGTGCCAGCAGTCACACGACAGTTTCAGAGCAGTACTTC. It yields the protein CASSHTTVSEQYF.

The V call is TRBV7-2, the J call TRBJ2-7; D possibly corresponds to TRBD2 (6 bases). Germline V gives CDR1 SGHTA, CDR2 FQGNSA. The CDR3 runs to 15 residues. With 3 bases removed from V and 0 bases from J, the gap between germline ends came to 12 bases. The CDR3 bases are TGTGCCAGCAGCTTGTACCGGGGGAACTCCTACGAGCAGTACTTC. Translating it yields CASSLYRGNSYEQYF.

The rearrangement uses TRBV5-4 and TRBJ2-3; maybe TRBD2 (6 bases). This CDR3 contains 16 residues. Trimming left V 0 bases short and J 0 bases short, with 11 bases between. Germline V gene data show CDR1 as SGHNT and CDR2 as YYREEE (reference sequence). The CDR3 sequence is CASSLGGAGSTDTQYF. The CDR3 DNA reads TGTGCCAGCAGCTTGGGGGGTGCGGGAAGCACAGATACGCAGTATTTT.

This chain connects TRBV28 to TRBJ2-7; 7 bases map to TRBD2. J was trimmed by 6 bases and V by 6 bases; bases with no gene match: 11. The CDR3 has 14 amino acids. The V gene's germline CDR1 is MDHEN and CDR2 SYDVKM. CDR3 bases: TGTGCCAGCAGGGGAGGGTGGTCGCAATCCGAGCAGTACTTC. It specifies CASRGGWSQSEQYF.

This chain links TRBV4-3 with TRBJ1-1; D gene ambiguous. The CDR3 totals 16 residues. Trimming left V 0 bases short and J 0 bases short, with 11 bases between. Per the germline V gene, CDR1 is LGHNA and CDR2 is YSLEER. This CDR3 is CASSQDAIRMNTEAFF. The DNA of the CDR3 is TGCGCCAGCAGCCAAGATGCTATCAGGATGAACACTGAAGCTTTCTTT.

The V and J genes are TRBV15 and TRBJ2-5, with 13 bases that match TRBD2. Germline CDR1 and CDR2: LNHNV and YYDKDF (reference sequence). Trimming cost V 1 base and J 3 bases; bases outside gene matches: 8. The CDR3 covers 18 residues. The CDR3 is CATSRGTSGRLGEETQYF. The DNA for the CDR3 is TGTGCCACCAGCAGAGGGACTAGCGGGAGACTGGGGGAAGAGACCCAGTACTTC. The entire variable domain, with the rest obtained from reference TRBV15 and TRBJ2-5, is as follows: DAMVIQNPRYQVTQFGKPVTLSCSQTLNHNVMYWYQQKSSQAPKLLFHYYDKDFNNEADTPDNFQSRRPNTSFCFLDIRSPGLGDTAMYLCATSRGTSGRLGEETQYFGPGTRLLVL.

The chain carries TRBV20-1 and TRBJ2-7; TRBD2 matches at 7 bases. There are 10 residues in the CDR3. J lost 9 bases, V lost 6 bases, and 5 bases had no gene match. The germline V gene has CDR1 DFQATT and CDR2 SNEGSKA (reference sequence). In DNA form, the CDR3 reads TGCAGTGCGAGGACTAGTGCGCAGTACTTC. Its translation is CSARTSAQYF.

The chain is built from TRBV5-1 and TRBJ1-1; D possibly corresponds to TRBD1 (5 bases). The V end lost 0 bases, the J end lost 4 bases, and 10 bases lay between the germline ends. There are 14 residues in the CDR3. Per the germline V gene, CDR1 is SGHRS and CDR2 is YFSETQ. The CDR3 here is CASSLGSGGTEAFF. The DNA for the CDR3 is TGCGCCAGCAGCTTGGGTTCCGGGGGCACTGAAGCTTTCTTT.

The J gene is TRBJ2-3, the V gene TRBV9; TRBD1 agrees at 7 bases. There are 16 residues in the CDR3. CDR1 and CDR2 (germline): SGDLS, YYNGEE. The V gene end was trimmed by 3 bases and the J gene end by 1 base; junction bases not matched to a gene: 8. This chain's CDR3 is CASSDGTATGTDTQYF. CDR3 bases: TGTGCCAGCAGCGATGGGACAGCCACCGGCACAGATACGCAGTATTTT.

Judged by abundance, this clone is medium-sized. V and J are TRBV19 and TRBJ1-1, with TRBD1 matching 10 bases. CDR1 is LNHDA and CDR2 is SQIVND in the germline V gene (reference sequence). V shed 5 bases, J shed 4 bases, and the junction held 7 bases outside the gene matches. CDR3 size: 15 residues. The CDR3 is CASSFSRTGGTEAFF. CDR3 DNA: TGTGCCAGTAGTTTTTCCCGGACAGGGGGCACTGAAGCTTTCTTT.

The chain uses TRBV5-4 and TRBJ2-3, with D possibly TRBD2 on 5 matching bases. The CDR3 is 17 residues long. Germline lookup yields CDR1 SGHNT and CDR2 YYREEE (reference sequence). V shed 2 bases and J shed 4 bases, with 20 bases lying between them. In DNA form, the CDR3 reads TGTGCCAGCAGCTTCCCCGGGGTGGGAGATCGCCCAGATACGCAGTATTTT. This gives the protein CASSFPGVGDRPDTQYF.

V and J are TRBV11-2 and TRBJ2-2; TRBD1 agrees at 7 bases. The trim removed 1 base at V and 4 bases at J, leaving 6 bases unmatched. Germline V CDR1 and CDR2: SGHAT, FQNNGV. This CDR3 spans 16 amino acids. The CDR3 is CASSLVVTGPTGELFF. The CDR3 region has the DNA TGTGCCAGCAGCTTAGTGGTGACAGGGCCCACCGGGGAGCTGTTTTTT.

J is TRBJ2-5 and V is TRBV12-5; perhaps TRBD1 as D (5 bases). The CDR3 contains 14 residues. Trimming removed 7 bases at V and 1 base at J, with 13 bases between. Germline CDR1 and CDR2: LGHNT and FRNRAP. CDR3 sequence (DNA): TGTGCTAGTGCGCTAACAGGATCCCAAGAGACCCAGTACTTC. It translates to CASALTGSQETQYF. Variable domain in full (rest from reference TRBV12-5 and TRBJ2-5): DARVTQTPRHKVTEMGQEVTMRCQPILGHNTVFWYRQTMMQGLELLAYFRNRAPLDDSGMPKDRFSAEMPDATLATLKIQPSEPRDSAVYFCASALTGSQETQYFGPGTRLLVL.